Below are 2 T cell receptor beta chains sequenced from a single sample in a study of T cell repertoires in cytomegalovirus infection. Each CDR3 protein gets one entry after TCRdb re-called the reads with MiXCR. The data contain approximately 240,000 distinct CDR3 sequences, 9% to 15% of them seen just once; the ten biggest clones take up under 2%. Sequencing was done on a sample of PBMCs. Every receptor here comes from a human donor in good health (CMV status not recorded). Some clones in this sample may be carry-over from other donors' samples.

This clonotype was seen ten or more times. The chain has TRBV7-2 and TRBJ1-4; the D gene is possibly TRBD1 (5 bases). Germline values: CDR1 SGHTA, CDR2 FQGNSA. With 1 base removed from V and 4 bases from J, the gap between germline ends came to 10 bases. The CDR3 totals 15 residues. Here the CDR3 DNA reads TGTGCCAGCAGCTTAGGTGCAGGGATTAATGAAAAACTGTTTTTT. Amino acid sequence: CASSLGAGINEKLFF.

This clonotype was counted many times. The DNA of the CDR3 is TGTGCCAGCAGCTTAGGTGCGTCAGCAGGCGGCTACACCTTC. Residues: CASSLGASAGGYTF. J is TRBJ1-2 and V is TRBV7-2; no firm D call. Germline-derived CDR1 and CDR2 are SGHTA and FQGNSA. The length of the CDR3 is 14 residues. Trimming took 1 base from V and 8 from J, leaving 14 bases between them. Drawing the rest from reference TRBV7-2 and TRBJ1-2, the complete variable domain is GAGVSQSPSNKVTEKGKDVELRCDPISGHTALYWYRQSLGQGLEFLIYFQGNSAPDKSGLPSDRFSAERTGGSVSTLTIQRTQQEDSAVYLCASSLGASAGGYTFGSGTRLTVV.